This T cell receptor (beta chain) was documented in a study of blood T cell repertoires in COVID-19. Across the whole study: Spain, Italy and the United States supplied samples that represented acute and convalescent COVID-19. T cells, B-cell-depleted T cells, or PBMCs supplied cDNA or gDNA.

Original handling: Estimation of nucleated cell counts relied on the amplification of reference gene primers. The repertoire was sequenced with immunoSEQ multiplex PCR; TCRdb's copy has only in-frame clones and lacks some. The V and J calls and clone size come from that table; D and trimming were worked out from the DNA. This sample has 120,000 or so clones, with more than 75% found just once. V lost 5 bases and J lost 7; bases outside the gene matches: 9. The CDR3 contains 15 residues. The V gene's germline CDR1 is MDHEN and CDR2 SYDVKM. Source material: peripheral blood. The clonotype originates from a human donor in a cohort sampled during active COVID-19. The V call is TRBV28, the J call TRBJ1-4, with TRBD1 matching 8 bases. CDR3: CASSNQGARGEKLFF. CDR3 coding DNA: TGTGCCAGCAGTAACCAGGGGGCTAGAGGTGAAAAACTGTTTTTT.